The clone carrying this T cell receptor beta chain was seen a handful of times. TCRdb's copy holds only in-frame clones and misses some; the assay was immunoSEQ multiplex PCR. The table lists 300,000 to 400,000 clones, approximately 86% of them singletons, with roughly 4.2% in the top ten. This sample is part of a study of blood T cell repertoires in COVID-19. The CDR3 loop spans 15 amino acids. CDR1 and CDR2 from the germline V gene are SGHKS and YYEKEE (reference sequence). The V and J ends lost 3 bases and 1 base respectively, with 13 bases between them. This clonotype was obtained from a woman in her forties with acute COVID-19. Sequenced input: PBMCs or T cells enriched from blood (not recorded which). V gene TRBV5-5 combines with J gene TRBJ2-5, with a possible D match to TRBD2 (6 bases). DNA for the CDR3: TGTGCCAGCAGCTCCCAAATAGCGGTCCAAGAGACCCAGTACTTC. This sequence encodes CASSSQIAVQETQYF.